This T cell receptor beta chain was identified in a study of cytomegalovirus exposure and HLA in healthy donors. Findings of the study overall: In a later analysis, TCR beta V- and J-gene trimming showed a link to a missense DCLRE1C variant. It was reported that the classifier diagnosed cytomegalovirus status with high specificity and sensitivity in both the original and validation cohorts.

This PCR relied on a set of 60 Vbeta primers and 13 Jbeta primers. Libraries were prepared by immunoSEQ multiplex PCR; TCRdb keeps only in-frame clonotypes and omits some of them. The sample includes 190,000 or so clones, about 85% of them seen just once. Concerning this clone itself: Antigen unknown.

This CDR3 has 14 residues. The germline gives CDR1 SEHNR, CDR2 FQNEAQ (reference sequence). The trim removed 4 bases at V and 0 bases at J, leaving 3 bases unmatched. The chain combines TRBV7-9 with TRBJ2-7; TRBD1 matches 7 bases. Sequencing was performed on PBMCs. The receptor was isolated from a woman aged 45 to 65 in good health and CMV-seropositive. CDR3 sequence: CASSSGTVSYEQYF. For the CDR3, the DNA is TGTGCCAGCAGCTCCGGGACAGTCTCCTACGAGCAGTACTTC.